One and the same sample provided the 23 T cell receptor beta chains below, sequenced in a study of cytomegalovirus exposure and HLA in healthy donors. The PCR ran on 60 Vbeta and 13 Jbeta primers. The repertoire was sequenced with immunoSEQ multiplex PCR; TCRdb's copy has only in-frame clones and lacks some. The table includes under 150,000 clones, more than 70% detected once. Specimen: PBMCs. All receptors come from a male donor in good health and CMV-seronegative.

This chain connects TRBV9 to TRBJ1-1; D remains ambiguous. The CDR3 spans 15 residues. Germline values: CDR1 SGDLS, CDR2 YYNGEE. V was pared by 0 bases and J by 0 bases, with 9 bases between. The CDR3 DNA reads TGTGCCAGCAGCGTAGACGGAGTCATGAACACTGAAGCTTTCTTT. Translating it yields CASSVDGVMNTEAFF.

This chain uses TRBV11-2 with TRBJ2-7; D remains unclear. This CDR3 contains 14 residues. Trimming stripped 2 bases from V and 2 bases from J, with 10 bases between. Germline V gives CDR1 SGHAT, CDR2 FQNNGV. CDR3 nucleotides: TGTGCCAGCAGCTTAAGTGAACAGCCCTACGAGCAGTACTTC. This codes for CASSLSEQPYEQYF.

V usage is TRBV2 and J usage is TRBJ2-3, with 7 bases aligning to TRBD1. Trimming took 8 bases from V and 3 from J; bases not matched to a gene: 8. Germline V gene lookup returns CDR1 SNHLY and CDR2 FYNNEI. This CDR3 has 14 residues. The CDR3 nucleotides read TGTGCCAGCGTTGACAGGGTTCGAACAGATACGCAGTATTTT. Translated: CASVDRVRTDTQYF. Using reference TRBV2 and TRBJ2-3 for the parts outside the CDR3, the full variable domain is EPEVTQTPSHQVTQMGQEVILRCVPISNHLYFYWYRQILGQKVEFLVSFYNNEISEKSEIFDDQFSVERPDGSNFTLKIRSTKLEDSAMYFCASVDRVRTDTQYFGPGTRLTVL.

This clone appeared a few times. The chain uses TRBV7-9 and TRBJ1-4; possible D gene TRBD1, 6 bases. V dropped 9 bases and J dropped 6 bases, with 11 bases sitting between them. Germline CDR1 is SEHNR and CDR2 is FQNEAQ (reference sequence). The CDR3 is made up of 12 amino acids. In DNA, the CDR3 is TGTGCCAGTACTCCAGGGGATGAAAAACTGTTTTTT. This translates into CASTPGDEKLFF.

This clone has more than one count but fewer than ten. A read error may produce the germline difference seen at one junction end. V gene TRBV7-7 combines with J gene TRBJ2-2; TRBD1 agrees at 7 bases. The CDR3 runs to 13 residues. Germline V gene lookup returns CDR1 SSHAT and CDR2 FNYEAQ (reference sequence). DNA for the CDR3: TGTGCTAGCAGAACGACAGGGACCGGGGAGCTGTTTTTT. It translates to CASRTTGTGELFF.

This clone has only one observation. The chain joins TRBV10-3 to TRBJ2-2; TRBD2 matches 7 bases. CDR3 length: 15 residues. J gave up 0 bases and V 6 bases, and 4 bases lay outside the gene matches. Germline V gene sequence: CDR1 ENHRY, CDR2 SYGVKD. Here the CDR3 reads CAISGGTTNTGELFF. DNA for the CDR3: TGTGCCATCAGCGGCGGGACTACGAACACCGGGGAGCTGTTTTTT.

This chain links TRBV19 with TRBJ2-7; 7 bases line up with TRBD1. Germline assignment: CDR1 LNHDA and CDR2 SQIVND (reference sequence). The CDR3 consists of 14 residues. Unmatched junction bases numbered 1, after V lost 0 bases and J lost 2 bases. The CDR3 spells CASSIEQGPYEQYF. Written as DNA, the CDR3 is TGTGCCAGTAGTATAGAACAGGGGCCCTACGAGCAGTACTTC. Using reference TRBV19 and TRBJ2-7 for the parts outside the CDR3, the full variable domain is DGGITQSPKYLFRKEGQNVTLSCEQNLNHDAMYWYRQDPGQGLRLIYYSQIVNDFQKGDIAEGYSVSREKKESFPLTVTSAQKNPTAFYLCASSIEQGPYEQYFGPGTRLTVT.

This chain links TRBV7-9 with TRBJ2-2, with D perhaps TRBD1 (6 bases). Germline-derived CDR1 and CDR2 are SEHNR and FQNEAQ (reference sequence). The CDR3 is made up of 12 amino acids. The V and J ends lost 7 bases and 8 bases respectively, with 11 bases between them. CDR3 region: CASILGTGELFF. The CDR3 DNA sequence: TGTGCCAGCATCCTGGGGACAGGGGAGCTGTTTTTT.

The genes are TRBV30 and TRBJ1-2; no clear D. Trimming took 3 bases from V and 4 from J, leaving 6 bases between them. Germline CDR1 is GTSNPN and CDR2 is SVGIG (reference sequence). This CDR3 region has 11 residues. The CDR3 DNA reads TGTGCCTGGAGCAACGGCTATGGCTACACCTTC. Protein product: CAWSNGYGYTF.

The chain has TRBV11-1 and TRBJ2-1, with D maybe TRBD1 (5 bases). Germline V CDR1 and CDR2: SGHAT, FQDESV (reference sequence). Trimming removed 5 bases at V and 3 bases at J, with 20 bases between. This CDR3 has 17 residues. CDR3 sequence (DNA): TGTGCCAGCAGCCAGGCAAAGACGTCTAGGGGCTACAATGAGCAGTTCTTC. Translating it yields CASSQAKTSRGYNEQFF.

The count of this clone is one. This chain connects TRBV7-6 to TRBJ2-1, with D perhaps matching TRBD2 (5 bases). Trimming left V 0 bases short and J 7 bases short, with 19 bases between. CDR3 length: 17 amino acids. Germline V gives CDR1 SGHVS, CDR2 FNYEAQ. CDR3 sequence (DNA): TGTGCCAGCAGCTTAGCCCCCGCGGTTGGCACGGGGAATGAGCAGTTCTTC. Amino acid sequence: CASSLAPAVGTGNEQFF.

The rearrangement uses TRBV2 and TRBJ1-4, with D perhaps matching TRBD1 (6 bases). The CDR3 contains 14 residues. Trimming left V 7 bases short and J 8 bases short, with 17 bases between. CDR1 SNHLY and CDR2 FYNNEI come from the germline V gene. In DNA form, the CDR3 reads TGTGCCAGCAATCTACAGGGAATAAGGGAAAAACTGTTTTTT. It yields the protein CASNLQGIREKLFF.

J is TRBJ1-1 and V is TRBV27, with 7 positions matching TRBD1. The CDR3 contains 18 residues. The ends lost 5 bases at V and 0 bases at J; junction bases unmatched: 15. Germline CDR1 MNHEY, CDR2 SMNVEV (reference sequence). CDR3: CASSPRGLIGGLNTEAFF. The CDR3 bases are TGTGCCAGCAGTCCCCGAGGGTTGATAGGGGGCCTGAACACTGAAGCTTTCTTT.

This rearrangement joins TRBV29-1 to TRBJ2-3; D is ambiguous. CDR3 length: 13 amino acids. CDR1 SQVTM and CDR2 ANQGSEA come from the germline V gene. Trimming stripped 8 bases from V and 6 bases from J, with 18 bases between. The CDR3 loop reads CSLSQAGVDTQYF. CDR3 coding DNA: TGCAGCCTCTCCCAGGCCGGTGTTGATACGCAGTATTTT.

The chain is built from TRBV5-6 and TRBJ1-6; D gene uncertain. The V gene's germline CDR1 is SGHDT and CDR2 YYEEEE. The CDR3 consists of 13 residues. Deletions cut 0 bases from V and 9 bases from J, with 7 bases between. The CDR3 DNA reads as TGTGCCAGCAGCTTGGAAGAGGGTTCACCCCTCCACTTT. This sequence encodes CASSLEEGSPLHF.

The CDR3 bases are TGTGCCATCAGAGCGGGTAGGGCTAGCGGGGTCCAAGAGACCCAGTACTTC. Encoded protein: CAIRAGRASGVQETQYF. The gene calls are TRBV10-3 and TRBJ2-5; 9 bases are a match to TRBD2. This CDR3 has 17 residues. V lost 6 bases to trimming and J lost 1 base; unmatched junction nucleotides: 12. Germline V gene lookup returns CDR1 ENHRY and CDR2 SYGVKD.

This chain links TRBV18 with TRBJ2-7; a possible D gene is TRBD2 (7 bases). Trimming stripped 8 bases from V and 6 bases from J, with 17 bases between. Germline V gene sequence: CDR1 KGHSH, CDR2 LQKENI. The CDR3 has 13 residues. The CDR3 DNA is TGTGCCAGCACCCTCTTGGGGGGGCCCGAGCAGTACTTC. This sequence encodes CASTLLGGPEQYF.

The chain carries TRBV5-6 and TRBJ2-3, with D possibly TRBD1 on 5 matching bases. The germline V gene encodes CDR1 SGHDT and CDR2 YYEEEE. The length of the CDR3 is 14 residues. Trimming took 1 base from V and 4 from J, leaving 10 bases between them. CDR3 sequence (DNA): TGTGCCAGCAGCTTGTCTGGGGCAGCAGATACGCAGTATTTT. Translating gives CASSLSGAADTQYF.

This chain connects TRBV18 to TRBJ1-1, with a tentative D call TRBD1 (5 bases). Per germline, CDR1 KGHSH and CDR2 LQKENI. Trimming cost V 7 bases and J 4 bases, with 16 bases left between them. The CDR3 spans 14 residues. In nucleotides, the CDR3 is TGTGCCAGCTTCGCAGGGACTTCCCTCACTGAAGCTTTCTTT. The encoded protein is CASFAGTSLTEAFF.

J is TRBJ2-7 and V is TRBV15; 10 bases line up with TRBD2. Germline CDR1 and CDR2: LNHNV and YYDKDF (reference sequence). Trimming cost V 1 base and J 4 bases; bases outside gene matches: 4. CDR3 length equals 15 residues. CDR3 nucleotide sequence: TGTGCCACCAGCAGAGGACTAGCGGGCAGGTACGAGCAGTACTTC. Its protein is CATSRGLAGRYEQYF.

This clone was seen more than once but under ten times. This chain connects TRBV30 to TRBJ1-1, with a possible D match to TRBD1 (5 bases). This CDR3 is built from 14 residues. Trimming stripped 0 bases from V and 4 bases from J, with 12 bases between. The germline V gene encodes CDR1 GTSNPN and CDR2 SVGIG (reference sequence). The CDR3 protein is CAWSVRGGGTEAFF. The CDR3 DNA reads TGTGCCTGGAGTGTTAGGGGTGGCGGCACTGAAGCTTTCTTT. The variable domain in full, completed from reference TRBV30 and TRBJ1-1, reads SQTIHQWPATLVQPVGSPLSLECTVEGTSNPNLYWYRQAAGRGLQLLFYSVGIGQISSEVPQNLSASRPQDRQFILSSKKLLLSDSGFYLCAWSVRGGGTEAFFGQGTRLTVV.

This clone was detected only a few times. The chain recombines TRBV5-1 with TRBJ1-1; 7 bases line up with TRBD1. Germline V gives CDR1 SGHRS, CDR2 YFSETQ. The V segment lost 0 bases and the J segment 5 bases; nucleotides outside the gene matches: 7. CDR3 length equals 15 residues. The CDR3 region is CASSLGGTAKTEAFF. As DNA, the CDR3 is TGCGCCAGCAGCTTGGGCGGGACAGCGAAAACTGAAGCTTTCTTT.

The genes are TRBV19 and TRBJ1-2; TRBD1 is a possible D gene (5 bases). Between the trimmed V and J ends, which lost 3 bases and 0 bases, there was a span of 11 bases. CDR1 and CDR2 from the germline V gene are LNHDA and SQIVND (reference sequence). This CDR3 contains 15 residues. Here the CDR3 DNA reads TGTGCCAGTAGTATGAGGCAACAGGCTAACTATGGCTACACCTTC. Translation gives CASSMRQQANYGYTF.